This TCR beta chain was sequenced for a study of blood T cell repertoires in COVID-19. Profiled with immunoSEQ multiplex PCR; TCRdb holds only in-frame clones, not every one. The sample consists of about 440,000 clones, around 91% of them appearing once. Germline V gene lookup returns CDR1 GTSNPN and CDR2 SVGIG (reference sequence). CDR3 length: 14 residues. The TCR sequence derives from a young man who had recovered from COVID-19. J is TRBJ2-7 and V is TRBV30; D not resolved. The sequenced sample consisted of PBMCs or T cells enriched from blood (not recorded which). The chain's CDR3 is CACALRLDAYEQYF. The CDR3, as DNA: TGTGCTTGCGCATTAAGACTCGACGCCTACGAGCAGTACTTC.